This T cell receptor (beta chain) was captured in a study of T-cell memory formation after mild COVID-19. For the study at large: TCR clusters showed largely donor specificity.

About this clonotype: Antigen specificity is unknown.

MiXCR was run by TCRdb on the 5' RACE reads, yielding one entry per CDR3 protein. Of 530,000 or so distinct CDR3 sequences in the sample, around 15% are singletons; the top ten hold about 8.6%. General study results and limits: Clones from the second wave (peaking day 37) had unconfirmed SARS-CoV-2 specificity. Contracting CD4+ clones were located mainly in CM and EM, and CD8+ clones in EMRA.

The sequencing input was PBMCs or a T cell subset sorted from them (not recorded which). This TCR was sampled from an adult woman who had mild COVID-19 (a few samples of this study predate the infection). Cell type and time point are not known.

The CDR3 protein is CASSQRGQPNTEAFF. The CDR3 region has the DNA TGTGCCAGCAGCCAACGTGGACAGCCGAACACTGAAGCTTTCTTT. The chain couples TRBV3-1 to TRBJ1-1; D may be TRBD1 (6 bases). This CDR3 is built from 15 residues. Trimming pared 2 bases from V and 1 base from J, leaving 11 bases between. Germline loops: CDR1 LGHDT, CDR2 YNNKEL (reference sequence). The entire variable domain, with the rest obtained from reference TRBV3-1 and TRBJ1-1, is as follows: DTAVSQTPKYLVTQMGNDKSIKCEQNLGHDTMYWYKQDSKKFLKIMFSYNNKELIINETVPNRFSPKSPDKAHLNLHINSLELGDSAVYFCASSQRGQPNTEAFFGQGTRLTVV.